The following is a TCR beta chain sequence with its context. Germline lookup yields CDR1 GTSNPN and CDR2 SVGIG (reference sequence). The V and J ends lost 1 base and 6 bases, in that order; junction bases with no gene match: 8. The length of the CDR3 is 15 residues. This specimen belongs to a study of T-cell reconstitution after alpha-beta-depleted transplantation in children. The library targeted TCRbeta and was prepared with unique molecular identifiers. TCRdb independently ran MiXCR on the PCR reads; one entry per CDR3 protein. Of 500,000 or so distinct CDR3 sequences listed, about 33% are singletons.

This chain uses TRBV30 with TRBJ1-2, with 10 nucleotides matching TRBD1. The specimen was PBMCs from the stem cell graft donor, collected from the stem cell graft. The TCR was taken from a human donor who donated a stem cell graft to a child with aplastic anemia. The CDR3 reads CAWSGPGTGENGYTF. The CDR3 coding sequence is TGTGCCTGGAGTGGGCCCGGGACAGGGGAAAATGGCTACACCTTC. Full variable domain (remainder filled in from reference TRBV30 and TRBJ1-2): SQTIHQWPATLVQPVGSPLSLECTVEGTSNPNLYWYRQAAGRGLQLLFYSVGIGQISSEVPQNLSASRPQDRQFILSSKKLLLSDSGFYLCAWSGPGTGENGYTFGSGTRLTVV.